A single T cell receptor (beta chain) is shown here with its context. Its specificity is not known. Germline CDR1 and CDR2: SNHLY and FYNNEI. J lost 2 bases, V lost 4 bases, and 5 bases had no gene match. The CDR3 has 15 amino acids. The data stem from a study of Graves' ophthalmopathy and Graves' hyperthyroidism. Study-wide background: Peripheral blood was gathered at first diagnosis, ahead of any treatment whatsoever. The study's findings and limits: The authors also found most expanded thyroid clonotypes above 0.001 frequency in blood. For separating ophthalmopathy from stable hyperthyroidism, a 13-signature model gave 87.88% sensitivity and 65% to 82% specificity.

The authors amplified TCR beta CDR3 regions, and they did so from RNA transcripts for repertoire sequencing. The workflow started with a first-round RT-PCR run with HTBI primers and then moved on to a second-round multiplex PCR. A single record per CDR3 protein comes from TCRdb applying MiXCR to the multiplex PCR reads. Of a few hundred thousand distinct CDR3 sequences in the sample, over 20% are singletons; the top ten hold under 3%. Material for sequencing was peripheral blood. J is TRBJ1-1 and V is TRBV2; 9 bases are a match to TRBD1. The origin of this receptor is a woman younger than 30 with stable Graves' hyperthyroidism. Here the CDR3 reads CASSATGQGNTEAFF. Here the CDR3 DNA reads TGTGCCAGCAGTGCCACGGGACAGGGTAACACTGAAGCTTTCTTT.